This T cell receptor beta chain is from a study of beta chain features in type 1 diabetes. Germline V gene sequence: CDR1 KGHSH, CDR2 LQKENI. CDR3 size: 15 residues. The junction had 9 bases not matched to a gene; V was cut back by 5 bases and J by 4 bases. Sequenced material consisted of expressed TCRB transcripts (all of the isolated RNA was reverse transcribed). Clones were sequenced by immunoSEQ multiplex PCR, and TCRdb holds only the in-frame ones, with some missing. The sample shows around 99,000 clones, 30% to 50% of them seen only once. This clone has only one observation. As yet, its antigen is unknown. General study findings and limits: Resolution of whether HLA type affects TCRB rearrangement was not achieved here. The naive, central memory and Treg TCRB repertoires showed an apparent similarity that was greater among patients than among healthy donors. More deletions and fewer insertions at VDJ junctions were found in patients with type 1 diabetes.

The receptor comes from a young woman in good health. The specimen was stem cell memory CD4+ T cells from blood. This chain joins TRBV18 and TRBJ1-2; 8 bases match TRBD1. CDR3 sequence reads: CASSAGQAGSYGYTF. As DNA, the CDR3 is TGTGCCAGCTCAGCGGGACAGGCTGGATCCTATGGCTACACCTTC. Full variable domain (remainder filled in from reference TRBV18 and TRBJ1-2): NAGVMQNPRHLVRRRGQEARLRCSPMKGHSHVYWYRQLPEEGLKFMVYLQKENIIDESGMPKERFSAEFPKEGPSILRIQQVVRGDSAAYFCASSAGQAGSYGYTFGSGTRLTVV.